Listed here are 27 T cell receptor beta chains from one sample, sequenced in a study of blood T cell repertoires in COVID-19 (TCRdb year 2020). The library was prepared using the immunoSEQ multiplex PCR assay. The table was pulled from immuneACCESS by TCRdb, which kept in-frame rearrangements only. Such tables lose some clones; where checked, under half of the loss comes from unresolved V genes, and the rest has no known cause. The sample table shows around 250,000 clones, and more than 70% are seen once. The ten largest clonotypes hold 0.95% to 1.5% of the sample. Sequencing was performed on PBMCs or T cells enriched from blood (not recorded which). These TCRs come from a woman in her thirties or forties with acute COVID-19.

This chain uses TRBV7-2 with TRBJ1-6; TRBD1 agrees at 10 bases. Germline V gene data show CDR1 as SGHTA and CDR2 as FQGNSA. This CDR3 has 15 residues. Germline trimming cut 1 base from V and 11 bases from J; bases unmatched to any gene: 5. The CDR3 coding sequence is TGTGCCAGCAGCTTAGGGAGGACAGGGGGTGCACCCCTCCACTTT. It codes for CASSLGRTGGAPLHF.

The chain couples TRBV11-2 to TRBJ2-1; 10 bases are a match to TRBD1. CDR3 length: 15 residues. Germline-derived CDR1 and CDR2 are SGHAT and FQNNGV. V lost 1 base to trimming and J lost 9 bases; unmatched junction nucleotides: 6. CDR3 sequence (DNA): TGTGCCAGCAGCTTAGGACAGGGGGCCGTCTCTGAGCAGTTCTTC. This translates into CASSLGQGAVSEQFF.

The chain recombines TRBV5-5 with TRBJ2-7, with a possible D match to TRBD2 (6 bases). Trimming cost V 6 bases and J 1 base, with 14 bases left between them. CDR3 length: 14 residues. Germline-derived CDR1 and CDR2 are SGHKS and YYEKEE (reference sequence). As DNA, the CDR3 is TGTGCCAGCACCTCAGCTCGGGAGTCCTACGAGCAGTACGTC. Its protein product is CASTSARESYEQYV.

The chain is built from TRBV2 and TRBJ1-2, with D maybe TRBD1 (5 bases). This CDR3 region has 16 residues. Germline CDR1 and CDR2: SNHLY and FYNNEI. V lost 1 base, J lost 2 bases, and 14 bases lay in between. The CDR3 here is CASSEVGTIPNYGYTF. CDR3 nucleotide sequence: TGTGCCAGCAGTGAAGTCGGGACTATACCAAACTATGGCTACACCTTC.

V is TRBV5-1 and J is TRBJ2-2; TRBD2 matches 8 bases. The germline gives CDR1 SGHRS, CDR2 YFSETQ. The CDR3 totals 18 residues. Trimming cost V 6 bases and J 0 bases; bases outside gene matches: 13. The chain's CDR3 is CASNIFGSGTSNTGELFF. DNA for the CDR3: TGCGCCAGCAATATTTTTGGTAGCGGGACCTCGAACACCGGGGAGCTGTTTTTT. The full variable domain, completed using reference TRBV5-1 and TRBJ2-2, is KAGVTQTPRYLIKTRGQQVTLSCSPISGHRSVSWYQQTPGQGLQFLFEYFSETQRNKGNFPGRFSGRQFSNSRSEMNVSTLELGDSALYLCASNIFGSGTSNTGELFFGEGSRLTVL.

The chain couples TRBV2 to TRBJ1-6; TRBD1 agrees at 9 bases. The V gene's germline CDR1 is SNHLY and CDR2 FYNNEI. This CDR3 spans 15 amino acids. The J segment lost 4 bases and the V segment lost 6 bases, leaving 4 bases of the junction unmatched. CDR3 in DNA: TGTGCCAGCAGGCAAGGGACAGGGTATAATTCACCCCTCCACTTT. This gives the protein CASRQGTGYNSPLHF. Variable domain in full (rest from reference TRBV2 and TRBJ1-6): EPEVTQTPSHQVTQMGQEVILRCVPISNHLYFYWYRQILGQKVEFLVSFYNNEISEKSEIFDDQFSVERPDGSNFTLKIRSTKLEDSAMYFCASRQGTGYNSPLHFGNGTRLTVT.

The gene calls are TRBV28 and TRBJ1-4, with D maybe TRBD1 (5 bases). Trimming cost V 1 base and J 8 bases, with 14 bases left between them. Per germline, CDR1 MDHEN and CDR2 SYDVKM. The CDR3 contains 15 residues. For the CDR3, the DNA is TGTGCCAGCAGTTTATCGGGGGACCCCGGCGAAAAACTGTTTTTT. It specifies CASSLSGDPGEKLFF.

The chain recombines TRBV7-9 with TRBJ1-5; no definite D call. Germline CDR1 and CDR2: SEHNR and FQNEAQ (reference sequence). The CDR3 is made up of 15 amino acids. Trimming took off 5 bases at V and 0 bases at J, with 11 bases between the two ends. The CDR3 coding sequence is TGTGCCAGCAGCCCCCTCGGGGATAGCAATCAGCCCCAGCATTTT. Translating it yields CASSPLGDSNQPQHF.

J is TRBJ1-3 and V is TRBV18; 7 bases match TRBD1. Trimming removed 2 bases from V and 0 bases from J; junction bases left unmatched: 4. The CDR3 is made up of 16 amino acids. CDR1 is KGHSH, CDR2 LQKENI, per germline. Here the CDR3 reads CASSPTGTVSGNTIYF. CDR3 DNA sequence: TGTGCCAGCTCACCAACCGGGACAGTCTCTGGAAACACCATATATTTT.

This CDR3 is CATSRDGETITIYGYTF. CDR3 sequence (DNA): TGTGCCACCAGCAGAGATGGAGAGACCATCACGATCTATGGCTACACCTTC. This chain joins TRBV15 and TRBJ1-2; D unclear. The CDR3 is 17 amino acids. V dropped 0 bases and J dropped 4 bases, with 18 bases sitting between them. Germline lookup yields CDR1 LNHNV and CDR2 YYDKDF (reference sequence).

CDR3 amino acids: CASSGLNEKLFF. The CDR3 nucleotides read TGTGCCAGCAGTGGTTTAAATGAAAAACTGTTTTTT. This chain connects TRBV2 to TRBJ1-4; D not certain. Germline CDR1 SNHLY, CDR2 FYNNEI. The CDR3 is 12 residues long. The ends were cut back, 4 bases at V and 5 bases at J, with 5 bases in the middle.

This clone was seen more than once but under ten times. The V gene is TRBV7-9, the J gene TRBJ2-7, with a possible D match to TRBD1 (6 bases). Trimming shortened V by 4 bases and J by 5 bases, and 12 bases separated the two germline ends. CDR1 SEHNR and CDR2 FQNEAQ come from the germline V gene (reference sequence). The CDR3 loop spans 13 amino acids. For the CDR3, the DNA is TGTGCCAGCAGCTGGGACATGAGGAACGAGCAGTACGTC. Translation gives CASSWDMRNEQYV.

This chain joins TRBV7-3 and TRBJ2-1; D possibly corresponds to TRBD2 (6 bases). Germline V gene sequence: CDR1 SGHTA, CDR2 FQGTGA. The CDR3 runs 16 residues. V was shortened by 5 bases and J by 0 bases, with 14 bases between the two germline ends. The CDR3 DNA is TGTGCCAGCAGCCCCGGGGCGGGGAGCTCCTACAATGAGCAGTTCTTC. Translating it yields CASSPGAGSSYNEQFF.

The chain links TRBV7-9 to TRBJ2-1, with a possible D match to TRBD2 (7 bases). CDR3 length: 16 amino acids. Germline lookup yields CDR1 SEHNR and CDR2 FQNEAQ (reference sequence). Trimming left V 2 bases short and J 7 bases short, with 18 bases between. The CDR3 DNA follows: TGTGCCAGCAGCTTAAAGGGGGGGACCGACTTGAATGAGCAGTTCTTC. It translates to CASSLKGGTDLNEQFF.

V gene TRBV7-2 combines with J gene TRBJ1-1; D perhaps matches TRBD1 (6 bases). V lost 6 bases, J lost 1 base, and 9 bases lay in between. This CDR3 has 13 residues. Looked up from germline, CDR1 is SGHTA and CDR2 is FQGNSA. In DNA, the CDR3 is TGTGCCAGCAGACGACAGGAGAACACTGAAGCTTTCTTT. This encodes CASRRQENTEAFF. The full variable domain, completed using reference TRBV7-2 and TRBJ1-1, is GAGVSQSPSNKVTEKGKDVELRCDPISGHTALYWYRQSLGQGLEFLIYFQGNSAPDKSGLPSDRFSAERTGGSVSTLTIQRTQQEDSAVYLCASRRQENTEAFFGQGTRLTVV.

This clone was detected only a few times. The CDR3 bases are TGTGCCATCAGTGACGTGAACACTGAAGCTTTCTTT. This translates into CAISDVNTEAFF. The chain combines TRBV10-3 with TRBJ1-1; D gene uncertain. Germline values: CDR1 ENHRY, CDR2 SYGVKD. This CDR3 has 12 amino acids. Trimming took 3 bases from V and 0 from J, leaving 2 bases between them.

J is TRBJ1-2 and V is TRBV11-2; weak D call: TRBD1 (5 bases). Germline V gives CDR1 SGHAT, CDR2 FQNNGV. The ends were cut back, 1 base at V and 4 bases at J, with 22 bases in the middle. The CDR3 runs 18 residues. The CDR3 is CASSLGVRGHRSLYGYTF. For the CDR3, the DNA is TGTGCCAGCAGCTTAGGAGTGCGGGGCCATAGGTCCCTCTATGGCTACACCTTC.

The rearrangement uses TRBV5-1 and TRBJ2-3, with 8 bases aligning to TRBD1. This CDR3 comprises 16 residues. The trim removed 3 bases at V and 2 bases at J, leaving 8 bases unmatched. Germline CDR1 reads SGHRS; CDR2 reads YFSETQ. As DNA, the CDR3 is TGCGCCAGCAGCTCAGACCGGGACAGGTCCACAGATACGCAGTATTTT. This sequence encodes CASSSDRDRSTDTQYF. Complete variable domain (other parts from reference TRBV5-1 and TRBJ2-3): KAGVTQTPRYLIKTRGQQVTLSCSPISGHRSVSWYQQTPGQGLQFLFEYFSETQRNKGNFPGRFSGRQFSNSRSEMNVSTLELGDSALYLCASSSDRDRSTDTQYFGPGTRLTVL.

The chain combines TRBV5-1 with TRBJ1-2; 7 bases align to TRBD1. The CDR3 consists of 15 residues. Germline values: CDR1 SGHRS, CDR2 YFSETQ. The V and J ends lost 0 bases and 3 bases, in that order; junction bases with no gene match: 5. The CDR3 DNA is TGCGCCAGCAGCTTGGGCGCAGGGGGAGACTATGGCTACACCTTC. Its translation: CASSLGAGGDYGYTF.

This clone was observed once. The J gene is TRBJ1-1, the V gene TRBV28; no definite D call. Germline loops: CDR1 MDHEN, CDR2 SYDVKM. The V and J ends lost 5 bases and 4 bases respectively, with 8 bases between them. This CDR3 spans 12 amino acids. The chain's CDR3 is CASSPFPTEAFF. CDR3 sequence (DNA): TGTGCCAGCAGTCCATTCCCCACTGAAGCTTTCTTT.

The chain has TRBV7-3 and TRBJ2-1, with 8 bases identical to TRBD2. With V trimmed by 5 bases and J by 10 bases, 16 bases remained unmatched. The CDR3 consists of 16 residues. Germline-derived CDR1 and CDR2 are SGHTA and FQGTGA. The CDR3 DNA is TGTGCCAGCAGCACAACCGGGACTAGTGCAATGGGAGAGCAGTTCTTC. It yields the protein CASSTTGTSAMGEQFF.

The rearrangement uses TRBV6-5 and TRBJ1-5, with D perhaps TRBD1 (6 bases). Germline lookup yields CDR1 MNHEY and CDR2 SVGAGI. CDR3 length equals 14 residues. Trimming removed 8 bases from V and 6 bases from J, with 17 bases in between. The CDR3 is CASQIDRTFQPQHF. As DNA, the CDR3 is TGTGCCAGCCAAATAGACAGGACTTTTCAGCCCCAGCATTTT.

The chain couples TRBV11-2 to TRBJ1-1; 7 nucleotides line up with TRBD1. The length of the CDR3 is 14 residues. Looked up from germline, CDR1 is SGHAT and CDR2 is FQNNGV. The V segment lost 4 bases and the J segment 0 bases; nucleotides outside the gene matches: 2. The CDR3 here is CASSSDRVNTEAFF. Written as DNA, the CDR3 is TGTGCCAGCAGCTCCGACAGGGTGAACACTGAAGCTTTCTTT.

V is TRBV10-1 and J is TRBJ2-2; 12 nucleotides line up with TRBD2. Germline assignment: CDR1 WNHNN and CDR2 SYGVQD (reference sequence). V shed 4 bases, J shed 0 bases, and the junction held 6 bases outside the gene matches. The CDR3 loop spans 18 amino acids. The CDR3 region has the DNA TGCGCCAGCAGTGGGTTTCTAGCGGGAGGGGCGAACACCGGGGAGCTGTTTTTT. Translated: CASSGFLAGGANTGELFF.

The chain joins TRBV6-5 to TRBJ1-2; 7 bases map to TRBD1. From germline, CDR1 is MNHEY and CDR2 SVGAGI. With V trimmed by 0 bases and J by 5 bases, 6 bases remained unmatched. The length of the CDR3 is 15 residues. CDR3 region: CASSYSKGAWYGYTF. In DNA, the CDR3 is TGTGCCAGCAGTTACTCGAAGGGGGCGTGGTATGGCTACACCTTC.

This clone was recorded only once. The CDR3 sequence is CASSESRLAGASYEQYF. CDR3 bases: TGCGCCAGCAGTGAGTCCAGACTAGCGGGAGCGTCCTACGAGCAGTACTTC. The V and J genes are TRBV10-1 and TRBJ2-7; 12 bases match TRBD2. CDR3 length equals 17 residues. Unmatched junction bases numbered 4, after V lost 0 bases and J lost 1 base. From germline, CDR1 is WNHNN and CDR2 SYGVQD (reference sequence).

V is TRBV9 and J is TRBJ2-5; 8 bases align to TRBD2. V was pared by 3 bases and J by 5 bases, with 9 bases of the junction left unmatched. Germline lookup yields CDR1 SGDLS and CDR2 YYNGEE. The CDR3 has 15 amino acids. CDR3 sequence: CASSGPAGVGETQYF. In DNA form, the CDR3 reads TGTGCCAGCAGCGGACCAGCGGGAGTGGGGGAGACCCAGTACTTC. Full variable domain (outside the CDR3, taken from reference TRBV9 and TRBJ2-5): DSGVTQTPKHLITATGQRVTLRCSPRSGDLSVYWYQQSLDQGLQFLIQYYNGEERAKGNILERFSAQQFPDLHSELNLSSLELGDSALYFCASSGPAGVGETQYFGPGTRLLVL.